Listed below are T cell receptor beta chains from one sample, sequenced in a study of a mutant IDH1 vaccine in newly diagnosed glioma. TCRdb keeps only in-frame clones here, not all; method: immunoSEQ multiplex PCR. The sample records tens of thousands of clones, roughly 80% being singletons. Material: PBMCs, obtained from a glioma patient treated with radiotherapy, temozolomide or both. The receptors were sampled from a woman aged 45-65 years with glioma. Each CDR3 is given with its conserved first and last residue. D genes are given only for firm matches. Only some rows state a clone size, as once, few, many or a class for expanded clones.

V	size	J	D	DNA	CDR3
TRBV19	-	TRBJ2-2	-	TGTGCCAGTAGCCCCGGTCGCACCGGGGAGCTGTTTTTT	CASSPGRTGELFF
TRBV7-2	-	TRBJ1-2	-	TGTGCCAGCAGCTCGAGGGGCCCCGTACGCTATGGCTACACCTTC	CASSSRGPVRYGYTF
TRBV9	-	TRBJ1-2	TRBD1	TGTGCCAGCAGCGGAACGACAGGGATCCGCTACACCTTC	CASSGTTGIRYTF
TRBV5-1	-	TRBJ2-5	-	TGCGCCAGCAGCTTGGAAAGGACCCCAGGAGAGACCCAGTACTTC	CASSLERTPGETQYF
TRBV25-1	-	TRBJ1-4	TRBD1	TGTGCCAGCAGTGTACCGGGACAGTTAAATGAAAAACTGTTTTTT	CASSVPGQLNEKLFF
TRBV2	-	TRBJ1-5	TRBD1	TGTGCCAGCAGAGGACAGGGCGTAGCGCCCCAGCATTTT	CASRGQGVAPQHF
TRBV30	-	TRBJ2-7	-	TGTGCCTGGAGTCCCAATCAGGGGGGCGAGCAGTACTTC	CAWSPNQGGEQYF
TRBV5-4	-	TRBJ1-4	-	TGTGCCAGCAGCTTGGATCAGGCAACTAATGAAAAACTGTTTTTT	CASSLDQATNEKLFF
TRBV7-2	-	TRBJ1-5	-	TGTGCCAGCAGCTCTACGGGGGGAGTTGGGCCCCAGCATTTT	CASSSTGGVGPQHF
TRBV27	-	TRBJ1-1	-	TGTGCCAGCAGCTCCACGAGGGGTAGGACTGAAGCTTTCTTT	CASSSTRGRTEAFF
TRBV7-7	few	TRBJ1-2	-	TGTGCTAGCAGCTTAGAGCAGGCGATAAGCTACACCTTC	CASSLEQAISYTF
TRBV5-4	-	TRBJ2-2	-	TGTGCCAGCAGCTTGGTGGGGACGGGCGGGGAGCTGTTTTTT	CASSLVGTGGELFF
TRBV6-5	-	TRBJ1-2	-	TGTGCCAGCAGGGGGGTAGATTATGGCTACACCTTC	CASRGVDYGYTF
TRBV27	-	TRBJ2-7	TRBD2	TGTGCCAGCAGTTCCGGGGGGGGCAGCCGGAACGAGCAGTACTTC	CASSSGGGSRNEQYF
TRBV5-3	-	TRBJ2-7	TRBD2	TGTGCCAGAAGCTTGGCCAAACTAGCGGGGACCTACGAGCAGTACTTC	CARSLAKLAGTYEQYF
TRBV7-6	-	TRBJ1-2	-	TGTGCCAGCAGCTTAGCGCCCCCCCAGGGTACCGACTCCTATGGCTACACCTTC	CASSLAPPQGTDSYGYTF
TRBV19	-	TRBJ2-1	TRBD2	TGTGCCAGTAGTACTAGCGGGGGCCGCTACAATGAGCAGTTCTTC	CASSTSGGRYNEQFF
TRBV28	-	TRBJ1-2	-	TGTGCCAGCAGTTTCCCAGGGCCACGAGGGCGCTACACCTTC	CASSFPGPRGRYTF
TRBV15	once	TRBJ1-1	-	TGTGCCACCAGCAAAAATCTGGGCACTGAAGCTTTCTTT	CATSKNLGTEAFF
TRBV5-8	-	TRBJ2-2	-	TGTGCCAGCAGCGACGACAGGTTTGGCACCGGGGAGCTGTTTTTT	CASSDDRFGTGELFF
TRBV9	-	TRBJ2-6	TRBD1	TGTGCCAGCAGCGACCCCTCCCGGGACAGGGGCTTAGGGGCCAACGTCCTGACTTTC	CASSDPSRDRGLGANVLTF
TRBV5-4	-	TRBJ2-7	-	TGTGCCAGCAGGCTTGACAGCTACGAGCAGTACTTC	CASRLDSYEQYF
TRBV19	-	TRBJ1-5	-	TGTGCCAGTAGTATGGGCGACCGTAGTCAGCCCCAGCATTTT	CASSMGDRSQPQHF
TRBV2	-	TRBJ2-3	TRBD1	TGTGCCAGCAGTTTACAGGGGTCGGTGGTAGATACGCAGTATTTT	CASSLQGSVVDTQYF
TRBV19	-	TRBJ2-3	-	TGTGCCAGTATGGGCAGGGACACAGATACGCAGTATTTT	CASMGRDTDTQYF
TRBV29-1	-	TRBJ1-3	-	TGCAGCGTTGATGAGGGGGTCGGGGGAAACACCATATATTTT	CSVDEGVGGNTIYF
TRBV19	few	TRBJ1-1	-	TGTGCCAGTAGTGCGTCGTGGGAGGGAACTGAAGCTTTCTTT	CASSASWEGTEAFF
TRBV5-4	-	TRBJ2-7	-	TGTGCCAGCAGGGCCGGGACCGATCCCTACGAGCAGTACTTC	CASRAGTDPYEQYF
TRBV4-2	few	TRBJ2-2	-	TGTGCCAGCAGCGACCCCTGGGAGCTGTTTTTT	CASSDPWELFF
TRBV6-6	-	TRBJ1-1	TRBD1	TGTGCCAGCAGGAAGCCGGGACAGAGGGACACTGAAGCTTTCTTT	CASRKPGQRDTEAFF
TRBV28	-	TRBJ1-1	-	TGTGCCAGTGCAGGTTCGGGACACCAAGCTTTCTTT	CASAGSGHQAFF
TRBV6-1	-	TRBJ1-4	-	TGTGCCAGCAGTGAAGAAAGGGTCAGGGCGGGGGAAAAACTGTTTTTT	CASSEERVRAGEKLFF
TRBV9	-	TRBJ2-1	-	TGTGCCAGCAGCGTAGGTATTGGGAGCTCCTACAATGAGCAGTTCTTC	CASSVGIGSSYNEQFF
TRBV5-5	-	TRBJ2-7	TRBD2	TGTGCCAGCAGCACCCTCCCGGGACTACTCTTTGAGCAGTACTTC	CASSTLPGLLFEQYF
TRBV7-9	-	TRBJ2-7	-	TGTGCCAGCCGGCAAGCTTCCTCCTACGAGCAGTACTTC	CASRQASSYEQYF
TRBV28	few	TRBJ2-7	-	TGTGCCAGCAGTCACGGAGTCCAGGGCTCCTACGAGCAGTACTTC	CASSHGVQGSYEQYF
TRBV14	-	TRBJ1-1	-	TGTGCCAGCAGCCCTGGGGGGACCTTGAACACTGAAGCTTTCTTT	CASSPGGTLNTEAFF
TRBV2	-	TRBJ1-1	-	TGTGCCAGCAGTACTACTCTGTGGAACACTGAAGCTTTCTTT	CASSTTLWNTEAFF
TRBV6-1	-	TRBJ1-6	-	TGTGCCAGCACCGAAGCTCTTTCACCCCTCCACTTT	CASTEALSPLHF
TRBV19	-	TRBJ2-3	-	TGTGCCACTAAAAAGGGAGAGAGTGAAGATACGCAGTATTTT	CATKKGESEDTQYF
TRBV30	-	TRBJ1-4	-	TGTGCCACAACCGAAAGAGGAAAACTGTTTTTT	CATTERGKLFF
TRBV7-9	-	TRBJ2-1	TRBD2	TGTGCCAGCAGCGCCACTAGCGGATACAATGAGCAGTTCTTC	CASSATSGYNEQFF
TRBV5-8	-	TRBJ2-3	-	TGTGCCAGCAGCTTGGAACTAGTGCCCCCAGATACGCAGTATTTT	CASSLELVPPDTQYF
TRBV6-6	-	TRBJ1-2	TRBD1	TGTGCCAGCAGTTCCCTTAGACAGGGCAGTGGCTACACCTTC	CASSSLRQGSGYTF
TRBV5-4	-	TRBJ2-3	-	TGTGCCAGCACTAAACCCGAGGGGCCAGGGGATACGCAGTATTTT	CASTKPEGPGDTQYF